This TCR beta chain was sequenced for a study of T-cell reconstitution after alpha-beta-depleted transplantation in children. This clonotype was seen many times. CDR1 is DFQATT, CDR2 SNEGSKA, per germline (reference sequence). Trimming removed 6 bases from V and 3 bases from J; junction bases left unmatched: 8. This CDR3 is built from 14 residues. During its preparation, the TCRbeta library received unique molecular identifiers. TCRdb reanalysed the PCR reads using MiXCR and keeps one entry per CDR3 protein. The table includes around 240,000 distinct CDR3 sequences, around 7.8% detected once. The TCR sequence derives from a male patient younger than 18 who had a stem cell transplant for acute lymphoblastic leukemia, so the T cells may come from the graft donor. The input for sequencing was PBMCs, mostly from graft donor cells, taken 180 days after TCRalphabeta/CD19-depleted stem cell transplant. The V call is TRBV20-1, the J call TRBJ1-5, with TRBD1 matching 7 bases. CDR3 sequence (DNA): TGCAGTGCGGTGGGACAGCACCTCAATCAGCCCCAGCATTTT. Protein product: CSAVGQHLNQPQHF.